The rows below give T cell receptor beta chains drawn from one sample of a study of T-cell memory formation after mild COVID-19. Via MiXCR, TCRdb re-called the 5' RACE reads, giving one row per CDR3 protein. The sample contains approximately 48,000 distinct CDR3 sequences, 5.5% to 7.5% of which appear only once. Source material: PBMCs or a T cell subset sorted from them (not recorded which). These TCRs come from a man aged 18 to 35 who had mild COVID-19 (a few samples of this study predate the infection). Cell type and time point are not known. CDR3s include the opening cysteine and the closing phenylalanine or tryptophan. Fields, in order: V gene, clone size, J gene, D gene, CDR3 DNA, CDR3 protein. A D gene is named only where the DNA matches it firmly. Some rows have no size entry. The others give once, few or many, or a class for an expanded clone.

V: TRBV2
size: many
J: TRBJ2-3
D: TRBD2
DNA: TGTGCCAGCAGTGTAAGCGGGGTGGGAGATACGCAGTATTTT
CDR3: CASSVSGVGDTQYF

V: TRBV3-1
size: .
J: TRBJ1-1
D: .
DNA: TGTGCCAGCAGCCATTTTTTAGCTGGGACTGAAGCTTTCTTT
CDR3: CASSHFLAGTEAFF

V: TRBV12-3/TRBV12-4
size: .
J: TRBJ1-2
D: TRBD1
DNA: TGTGCCAGCAGCAACAGGGGCACTAACTATGGCTACACCTTC
CDR3: CASSNRGTNYGYTF

V: TRBV2
size: many
J: TRBJ2-2
D: .
DNA: TGTGCCAGCAGTCTTCACAGAACCGGGGAGCTGTTTTTT
CDR3: CASSLHRTGELFF

V: TRBV18
size: .
J: TRBJ2-5
D: TRBD2
DNA: TGTGCCAGCTCACCCAACCAAGGACTAGCGGAGACCCAGTACTTC
CDR3: CASSPNQGLAETQYF

V: TRBV12-3/TRBV12-4
size: many
J: TRBJ1-2
D: TRBD1
DNA: TGTGCCAGCAGTAACAGGGGCTATGGCTACACCTTC
CDR3: CASSNRGYGYTF

V: TRBV4-3
size: few
J: TRBJ1-3
D: .
DNA: TGCGCCAGCAGCCAAGCCAAGAGCTCTGGAAACACCATATATTTT
CDR3: CASSQAKSSGNTIYF

V: TRBV6-5
size: few
J: TRBJ1-4
D: .
DNA: TGTGCCAGCAGTCCCGGAGGAGGAGGCGAAAAACTGTTTTTT
CDR3: CASSPGGGGEKLFF

V: TRBV3-1
size: .
J: TRBJ1-1
D: TRBD1
DNA: TGTGCCAGCAGCCAAGTCAGGGGGATCACTGAAGCTTTCTTT
CDR3: CASSQVRGITEAFF

V: TRBV7-2
size: many
J: TRBJ2-1
D: .
DNA: TGTGCCAGCAGCCCTACCACCGACCATGAGCAGTTCTTC
CDR3: CASSPTTDHEQFF

V: TRBV12-3/TRBV12-4
size: .
J: TRBJ2-5
D: .
DNA: TGTGCCAGCAGTTGGGGGCAAGAGACCCAGTACTTC
CDR3: CASSWGQETQYF

V: TRBV12-3/TRBV12-4
size: few
J: TRBJ2-7
D: .
DNA: TGTGCCAGCAGTTTTATGTACAGGCAACACGAGCAGTACTTC
CDR3: CASSFMYRQHEQYF

V: TRBV7-2
size: few
J: TRBJ1-6
D: TRBD1
DNA: TGTGCCAGCAGCCAACGGGACAGGGGAACCCTCCACTTT
CDR3: CASSQRDRGTLHF

V: TRBV28
size: .
J: TRBJ1-5
D: .
DNA: TGTGCCAGCAGGACGTACATAGATCAGCCCCAGCATTTT
CDR3: CASRTYIDQPQHF

V: TRBV12-3/TRBV12-4
size: many
J: TRBJ1-6
D: .
DNA: TGTGCCAGCAGTCCGACCGGGGGCACCCTCCACTTT
CDR3: CASSPTGGTLHF

V: TRBV28
size: .
J: TRBJ1-1
D: TRBD1
DNA: TGTGCCAGCAGTATGTTAGACAGGGCTGAAGCTTTCTTT
CDR3: CASSMLDRAEAFF

V: TRBV12-3/TRBV12-4
size: few
J: TRBJ1-6
D: .
DNA: TGTGCCAGCAGTCCGAGGAATTCACCCCTCCACTTT
CDR3: CASSPRNSPLHF

V: TRBV4-3
size: once
J: TRBJ1-2
D: TRBD1
DNA: TGCGCCAGCAGCCAAGATACAGGGGGCGATGGCTACACCTTC
CDR3: CASSQDTGGDGYTF

V: TRBV7-3
size: many
J: TRBJ1-3
D: .
DNA: TGTGCCAGCAGCTTAACAGGCTCTGGAAACACCATATATTTT
CDR3: CASSLTGSGNTIYF

V: TRBV12-3/TRBV12-4
size: few
J: TRBJ1-1
D: .
DNA: TGTGCCAGCAGGGACGAAGGGAGGGGCACTGAAGCTTTCTTT
CDR3: CASRDEGRGTEAFF

V: TRBV7-9
size: many
J: TRBJ2-1
D: TRBD2
DNA: TGTGCCAGCAGCTTGTCCGGAGCGGGGAGGGATGAGCAGTTCTTC
CDR3: CASSLSGAGRDEQFF

V: TRBV28
size: .
J: TRBJ2-2
D: .
DNA: TGTGCCAGCAGTTCTTTCCTGAACACCGGGGAGCTGTTTTTT
CDR3: CASSSFLNTGELFF

V: TRBV5-1
size: many
J: TRBJ2-2
D: .
DNA: TGCGCCAGCAGTTGGGATCCGGGCGGTTCCACCGGGGAGCTGTTTTTT
CDR3: CASSWDPGGSTGELFF

V: TRBV2
size: many
J: TRBJ2-3
D: TRBD2
DNA: TGTGCCAGCAGCGGGACTAGCGGGGCCACAGATACGCAGTATTTT
CDR3: CASSGTSGATDTQYF

V: TRBV27
size: .
J: TRBJ2-2
D: TRBD2
DNA: TGTGCCAGCAAACGGGGGGGCACCGGGGAGCTGTTTTTT
CDR3: CASKRGGTGELFF

V: TRBV4-1
size: few
J: TRBJ2-5
D: TRBD2
DNA: TGCGCCAGCAGCCATCGGCTAGCGGGGTACCAAGAGACCCAGTACTTC
CDR3: CASSHRLAGYQETQYF

V: TRBV2
size: few
J: TRBJ1-5
D: .
DNA: TGTGCCAGCAGTGAAGGGACAAGGAGTAGGCCCCAGCATTTT
CDR3: CASSEGTRSRPQHF

V: TRBV7-9
size: few
J: TRBJ1-2
D: .
DNA: TGTGCCAGCAGCTTAGAGTTGGTGGCCTACTATGGCTACACCTTC
CDR3: CASSLELVAYYGYTF

V: TRBV7-6
size: .
J: TRBJ1-2
D: TRBD1
DNA: TGTGCCAGCAGCTTCAACCCGACAACAGGGGCCCCCTATGGCTACACCTTC
CDR3: CASSFNPTTGAPYGYTF

V: TRBV29-1
size: .
J: TRBJ1-1
D: .
DNA: TGCAGCGTTGAACGGCCCACTGAAGCTTTCTTT
CDR3: CSVERPTEAFF

V: TRBV9
size: few
J: TRBJ2-1
D: TRBD2
DNA: TGTGCCAGCAGCGTAGGCCCTTTGCGGGGGACCAATGAGCAGTTCTTC
CDR3: CASSVGPLRGTNEQFF

V: TRBV28
size: .
J: TRBJ2-5
D: .
DNA: TGTGCCAGCATCCGCTTAAGGGGCGTAAAAGAAGAGACCCAGTACTTC
CDR3: CASIRLRGVKEETQYF

V: TRBV2
size: few
J: TRBJ2-5
D: .
DNA: TGTGCCAGTACTTTCGGACGTATGGAGGAGACCCAGTACTTC
CDR3: CASTFGRMEETQYF

V: TRBV11-2
size: many
J: TRBJ2-3
D: .
DNA: TGTGCCAGCAGCTCCAACCAGCGGAAAAGCACAGATACGCAGTATTTT
CDR3: CASSSNQRKSTDTQYF

V: TRBV5-1
size: many
J: TRBJ2-5
D: TRBD2
DNA: TGCGCCAGCAGGCCGGGACTAGCGGGGATCGGTACTCTAGAGACCCAGTACTTC
CDR3: CASRPGLAGIGTLETQYF

V: TRBV12-3/TRBV12-4
size: .
J: TRBJ2-1
D: TRBD2
DNA: TGTGCCAGCAGTTCGGGGGGGCCTGAGCAGTTCTTC
CDR3: CASSSGGPEQFF

V: TRBV4-1
size: few
J: TRBJ2-3
D: .
DNA: TGCGCCAGCAGCCGGGCCCCGAGCACAGATACGCAGTATTTT
CDR3: CASSRAPSTDTQYF

V: TRBV15
size: many
J: TRBJ2-4
D: TRBD2
DNA: TGTGCCACCAGCGACGGGACTAGCGGGGTGGCCAAAAACATTCAGTACTTC
CDR3: CATSDGTSGVAKNIQYF

V: TRBV28
size: few
J: TRBJ1-6
D: TRBD1
DNA: TGTGCCAGCAGCCTGACAGGGCTAAGCTCCTATAATTCACCCCTCCACTTT
CDR3: CASSLTGLSSYNSPLHF

V: TRBV9
size: few
J: TRBJ2-3
D: .
DNA: TGTGCCAGCAGCGTAGAACAGGGCCGCACAGATACGCAGTATTTT
CDR3: CASSVEQGRTDTQYF

V: TRBV11-2
size: few
J: TRBJ2-5
D: TRBD2
DNA: TGTGCCAGCAGCCTGGGACTAGCGGTAGAGACCCAGTACTTC
CDR3: CASSLGLAVETQYF

V: TRBV5-1
size: few
J: TRBJ1-4
D: .
DNA: TGCGCCAGCAGCTTGGAGGGAATCGCAGAAAAACTGTTTTTT
CDR3: CASSLEGIAEKLFF

V: TRBV12-3/TRBV12-4
size: many
J: TRBJ2-1
D: TRBD1
DNA: TGTGCCAGCAGTTTGCGACAGGGGGCCTACAATGAGCAGTTCTTC
CDR3: CASSLRQGAYNEQFF

V: TRBV19
size: few
J: TRBJ2-3
D: TRBD1
DNA: TGTGCCAGTCGACAGGGGCCCTCAGATACGCAGTATTTT
CDR3: CASRQGPSDTQYF

V: TRBV7-8
size: many
J: TRBJ2-5
D: .
DNA: TGTGCCAGCAGCTCGGGACCGCCAGGGACCCAGTACTTC
CDR3: CASSSGPPGTQYF

V: TRBV18
size: many
J: TRBJ1-1
D: .
DNA: TGTGCCAGCTCTCTTGTGAACACTGAAGCTTTCTTT
CDR3: CASSLVNTEAFF

V: TRBV20-1
size: few
J: TRBJ2-2
D: .
DNA: TGCAGTGCGAAGGCCGCGCGGGGGCCCACCGGGGAGCTGTTTTTT
CDR3: CSAKAARGPTGELFF

V: TRBV5-8
size: few
J: TRBJ2-5
D: .
DNA: TGTGCCAGCAGCTTTGGGGGATGGGAGACCCAGTACTTC
CDR3: CASSFGGWETQYF

V: TRBV30
size: many
J: TRBJ2-7
D: .
DNA: TGTGCCTGGAGTCCCGGGACTCTGGCCTACGAGCAGTACTTC
CDR3: CAWSPGTLAYEQYF

V: TRBV5-1
size: many
J: TRBJ2-3
D: TRBD1
DNA: TGCGCCAGCAGCTTCGGGACAGCCTCCACAGATACGCAGTATTTT
CDR3: CASSFGTASTDTQYF

V: TRBV3-1
size: few
J: TRBJ2-3
D: TRBD1
DNA: TGTGCCAGCAAACAGGGGGTGATCACAGATACGCAGTATTTT
CDR3: CASKQGVITDTQYF